These 12 T cell receptor beta chains share one sample of origin, sequenced in a study of blood T cell repertoires in COVID-19. Sequencing was performed with immunoSEQ multiplex PCR; in TCRdb, only in-frame clones are kept and a portion is missing. The sample comprises approximately 110,000 clones, approximately 72% of which are singletons, and approximately 20% rests with the top ten. Sequences were obtained from peripheral blood. The receptors were sampled from a woman in her seventies with acute or convalescent COVID-19.

The chain is built from TRBV2 and TRBJ1-2; D unresolved. Trimming left V 6 bases short and J 3 bases short, with 17 bases between. From germline, CDR1 is SNHLY and CDR2 FYNNEI. The CDR3 spans 15 residues. CDR3 DNA sequence: TGTGCCAGCAGGGGAGGACGCAGTTCCTACTATGGCTACACCTTC. It specifies CASRGGRSSYYGYTF.

The chain carries TRBV15 and TRBJ2-1; no firm D call. Germline CDR1 reads LNHNV; CDR2 reads YYDKDF (reference sequence). Trimming cost V 1 base and J 1 base, with 8 bases left between them. The CDR3 length is 15 residues. CDR3 protein: CATSRVPSSYNEQFF. The CDR3 DNA reads as TGTGCCACCAGCAGAGTCCCTAGTTCCTACAATGAGCAGTTCTTC.

For the CDR3, the DNA is TGTGCCAGCAGAAAGCTCACAGGGTCGGGGTACAATGAGCAGTTCTTC. Its translation is CASRKLTGSGYNEQFF. The chain recombines TRBV28 with TRBJ2-1; possibly TRBD1 for D (6 bases). Trimming took 6 bases from V and 4 from J, leaving 19 bases between them. Germline V gives CDR1 MDHEN, CDR2 SYDVKM. This CDR3 has 16 amino acids.

The chain is built from TRBV6-1 and TRBJ1-1, with D possibly being TRBD1 (6 bases). The CDR3 runs to 13 residues. The germline CDR1 and CDR2 sequences are MNHNS and SASEGT. Between the trimmed V and J ends, which lost 3 bases and 8 bases, there was a span of 13 bases. CDR3 in amino acids: CASSEVDRQEAFF. For the CDR3, the DNA is TGTGCCAGCAGTGAGGTTGACAGGCAAGAAGCTTTCTTT.

This clone was seen just once. At one end, the junction sequence differs from germline, possibly due to a read error. This chain joins TRBV2 and TRBJ2-1; D gene uncertain. The CDR3 sequence is 15 residues long. Germline V gene sequence: CDR1 SNHLY, CDR2 FYNNEI. This chain's CDR3 is CASRLTESSYNEQFF. Here the CDR3 DNA reads TGTGCTAGCAGGCTCACCGAGAGCTCCTACAATGAGCAGTTCTTC. The whole variable domain, filled in from reference TRBV2 and TRBJ2-1, reads EPEVTQTPSHQVTQMGQEVILRCVPISNHLYFYWYRQILGQKVEFLVSFYNNEISEKSEIFDDQFSVERPDGSNFTLKIRSTKLEDSAMYFCASRLTESSYNEQFFGPGTRLTVL.

This clone came up once. The chain employs TRBV5-1 and TRBJ2-1; TRBD2 agrees at 9 bases. Germline lookup yields CDR1 SGHRS and CDR2 YFSETQ. This CDR3 is built from 15 residues. V shed 0 bases and J 6 bases; nucleotides not matched to a gene: 4. Here the CDR3 DNA reads TGCGCCAGCAGCTTGGTCGCTAGCGGGGCCAATGAGCAGTTCTTC. It specifies CASSLVASGANEQFF. Variable domain in full (rest from reference TRBV5-1 and TRBJ2-1): KAGVTQTPRYLIKTRGQQVTLSCSPISGHRSVSWYQQTPGQGLQFLFEYFSETQRNKGNFPGRFSGRQFSNSRSEMNVSTLELGDSALYLCASSLVASGANEQFFGPGTRLTVL.

A single count supports this clone. The chain employs TRBV19 and TRBJ2-1; D might be TRBD1 (6 bases). The CDR3 sequence is 13 residues long. The germline V and J ends were trimmed by 7 bases and 8 bases, with 15 bases remaining between them. Germline CDR1 reads LNHDA; CDR2 reads SQIVND (reference sequence). This CDR3 reads CASTKTGADEQFF. The CDR3 DNA reads as TGTGCCAGTACCAAGACAGGCGCGGATGAGCAGTTCTTC. The entire variable domain, with the rest obtained from reference TRBV19 and TRBJ2-1, is as follows: DGGITQSPKYLFRKEGQNVTLSCEQNLNHDAMYWYRQDPGQGLRLIYYSQIVNDFQKGDIAEGYSVSREKKESFPLTVTSAQKNPTAFYLCASTKTGADEQFFGPGTRLTVL.

The rearrangement uses TRBV10-3 and TRBJ2-6; 10 bases match TRBD1. Germline assignment: CDR1 ENHRY and CDR2 SYGVKD. The CDR3 is 18 residues long. Unmatched junction bases numbered 9, after V lost 6 bases and J lost 1 base. CDR3 protein: CAISRRGTGVSGANVLTF. CDR3 bases: TGTGCCATCAGCCGTCGCGGGACAGGGGTATCTGGGGCCAACGTCCTGACTTTC.

The CDR3 DNA reads TGTGCCAGCTCACCACTCAGGGAACACTATGGCTACACCTTC. Its protein product is CASSPLREHYGYTF. The chain joins TRBV18 to TRBJ1-2; possibly TRBD1 for D (5 bases). The CDR3 totals 14 residues. Germline V lookup: CDR1 KGHSH, CDR2 LQKENI. The V gene lost 1 base and the J gene lost 3 bases, with 9 bases spanning the gap.

CDR3 protein: CASSIISSLAPQHF. The CDR3 DNA reads TGTGCCAGTAGTATTATTTCGTCCTTGGCGCCCCAGCATTTT. The chain carries TRBV19 and TRBJ1-5, with no clear D. The ends were cut back, 3 bases at V and 9 bases at J, with 15 bases in the middle. The CDR3 covers 14 residues. The germline CDR1 and CDR2 sequences are LNHDA and SQIVND (reference sequence). Looking up the rest from reference TRBV19 and TRBJ1-5 gives the full variable domain: DGGITQSPKYLFRKEGQNVTLSCEQNLNHDAMYWYRQDPGQGLRLIYYSQIVNDFQKGDIAEGYSVSREKKESFPLTVTSAQKNPTAFYLCASSIISSLAPQHFGDGTRLSIL.

The J gene is TRBJ2-3, the V gene TRBV5-4, with TRBD2 identical over 9 bases. V lost 4 bases, J lost 1 base, and 4 bases stayed unmatched. This CDR3 is 15 amino acids long. Germline values: CDR1 SGHNT, CDR2 YYREEE (reference sequence). The CDR3 DNA follows: TGTGCCAGCAGCATAGCGGGGGCCCGCACAGATACGCAGTATTTT. This translates into CASSIAGARTDTQYF.

V usage is TRBV5-4 and J usage is TRBJ2-5; weak D call: TRBD1 (5 bases). CDR1 is SGHNT and CDR2 is YYREEE in the germline V gene (reference sequence). V dropped 0 bases and J dropped 2 bases, with 11 bases sitting between them. There are 15 residues in the CDR3. CDR3 amino acids: CASSLDERGQETQYF. The CDR3 nucleotides are TGTGCCAGCAGCTTGGACGAAAGGGGACAAGAGACCCAGTACTTC.